The following is a T cell receptor (beta chain) sequence with its context. Time point: pre-sensitization, week 0. As to treatment: therapeutic diphenylcyclopropenone sensitization with weekly scalp DPC. These data come from a study of human T cells and chemical hapten exposure. Study-level information: Variability of per-sample TCR yields stemmed mainly from small differences in pooled library volume.

TCRdb reanalysed the RACE reads using MiXCR and keeps one entry per CDR3 protein. The table shows about 300,000 distinct CDR3 sequences, with around 5.5% occurring only once. The CDR3 loop spans 13 amino acids. Germline loops: CDR1 MRHNA, CDR2 SNTAGT. Trimming removed 2 bases from V and 6 bases from J; junction bases left unmatched: 3. This sample comprised whole blood, obtained in connection with sensitization to the hapten diphenylcyclopropenone (DPC). The chain carries TRBV6-4 and TRBJ1-2, with TRBD1 identical over 7 bases. This TCR was recovered from a woman aged 18-29 years with alopecia areata. Some clones in this sample may be carry-over from other donors' samples. The CDR3 DNA reads as TGTGCCAGCAGTGACAACAGGGGAAATGGCTACACCTTC. The encoded protein is CASSDNRGNGYTF.